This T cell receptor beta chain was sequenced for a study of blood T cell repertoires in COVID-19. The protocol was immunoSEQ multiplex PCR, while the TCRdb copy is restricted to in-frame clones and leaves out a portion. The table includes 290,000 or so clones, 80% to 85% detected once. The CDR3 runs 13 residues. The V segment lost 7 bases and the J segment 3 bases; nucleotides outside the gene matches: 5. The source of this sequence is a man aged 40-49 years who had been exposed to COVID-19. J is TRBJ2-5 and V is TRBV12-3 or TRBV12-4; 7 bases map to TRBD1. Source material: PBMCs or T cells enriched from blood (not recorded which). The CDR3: CASNLDREETQYF. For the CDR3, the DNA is TGTGCCAGCAACCTCGACAGGGAAGAGACCCAGTACTTC.